This TCR beta chain was identified during a study of long-term antiretroviral therapy in people with HIV. Study-wide context: The 2015 recommendation for immediate ART came about a decade after the earliest samples. Study observations and caveats: Clones that had undergone expansion before ART prevailed in the repertoire throughout all time points.

V was cut by 5 bases and J by 12 bases, with 23 bases left in between. Germline-derived CDR1 and CDR2 are LNHDA and SQIVND (reference sequence). The CDR3 contains 15 residues. Participants living with HIV all received treatment in the United States. The authors ran the immunoSEQ assay, v3.0, at survey level. Libraries were prepared by immunoSEQ multiplex PCR; TCRdb keeps only in-frame clonotypes and omits some of them. The sample comprises more than 20,000 clones, more than 85% of which are singletons, and roughly 3.5% rests with the top ten. Note on this clone: Its specificity is not known.

This receptor was identified in a woman in her twenties or thirties with HIV. The chain carries TRBV19 and TRBJ2-1; D is ambiguous. This material consisted of unsorted PBMCs, taken 1.9 years after starting antiretroviral therapy. The CDR3 protein is CASSFFGRFEVGQFF. The CDR3, as DNA: TGTGCCAGTAGTTTCTTCGGTAGGTTCGAGGTTGGGCAGTTCTTC.